This entry describes one TCR beta chain. As yet, its antigen is unknown. The data belong to a study of monozygotic twins with cystic fibrosis. TCRdb's copy holds only in-frame clones and misses some; the assay was immunoSEQ multiplex PCR. The table lists approximately 33,000 clones, under 90% of them singletons. Overall study findings and caveats: Clonality was generally low (median approximately 0.0088), higher in the most severe patients. V usage most resembled the co-twin in 13 of 16 pairs. In this small cohort, shared CDR3 numbers showed no association with age, concordance or disease severity. Unrelated CF individuals shared fewer identical clonotypes than monozygotic CF twins.

The sample comprised blood. The clonotype originates from a girl aged 2-10 years with cystic fibrosis.

The CDR3 coding sequence is TGTGCCTGGACAGGGAAGGTTACCACCTCCTACGAGCAGTACTTC. Amino acid sequence: CAWTGKVTTSYEQYF. The chain links TRBV30 to TRBJ2-7; tentative D call: TRBD1 (5 bases). The V end lost 4 bases, the J end lost 0 bases, and 16 bases lay between the germline ends. This CDR3 has 15 amino acids. The germline gives CDR1 GTSNPN, CDR2 SVGIG (reference sequence).